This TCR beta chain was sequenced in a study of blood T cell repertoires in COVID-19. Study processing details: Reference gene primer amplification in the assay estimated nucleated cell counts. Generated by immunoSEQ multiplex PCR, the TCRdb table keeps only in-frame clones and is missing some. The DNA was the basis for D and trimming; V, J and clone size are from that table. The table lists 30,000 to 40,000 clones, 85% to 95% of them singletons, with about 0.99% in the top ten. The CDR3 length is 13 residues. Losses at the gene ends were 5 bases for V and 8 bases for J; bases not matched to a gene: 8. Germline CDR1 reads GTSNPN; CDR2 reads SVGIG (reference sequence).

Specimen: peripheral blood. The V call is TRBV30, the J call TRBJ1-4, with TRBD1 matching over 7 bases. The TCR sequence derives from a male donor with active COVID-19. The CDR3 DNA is TGTGCCTGGGACGTACAGGGGACAGAAAAACTGTTTTTT. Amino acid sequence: CAWDVQGTEKLFF.